Below, 5 T cell receptor beta chains from the same sample are listed, as sequenced in a study of blood T cell repertoires in COVID-19. Only in-frame clones appear in the TCRdb table, and some are missing; sequencing was by immunoSEQ multiplex PCR. The sample lists 200,000 to 300,000 clones; around 87% were seen once. Sequencing was carried out using peripheral blood. All receptors derive from a woman aged 50 to 60 with acute or convalescent COVID-19.

The rearrangement joins TRBV29-1 to TRBJ2-3, with D tentatively TRBD1 (5 bases). CDR1 is SQVTM and CDR2 is ANQGSEA in the germline V gene. Deletions cut 2 bases from V and 2 bases from J, with 11 bases between. This CDR3 region has 14 residues. The CDR3 protein is CSVESRGTTDTQYF. In DNA form, the CDR3 reads TGCAGCGTTGAAAGTAGGGGAACCACAGATACGCAGTATTTT.

This chain connects TRBV25-1 to TRBJ1-5; D is uncertain. Germline V gene sequence: CDR1 MGHDK, CDR2 SYGVNS. The CDR3 has 12 residues. Between the trimmed V and J ends, which lost 1 base and 4 bases, there was a span of 2 bases. The CDR3 spells CASSESNQPQHF. DNA of the CDR3: TGTGCCAGCAGTGAATCAAATCAGCCCCAGCATTTT.

The chain carries TRBV28 and TRBJ2-2; TRBD2 matches at 7 bases. Trimming took 7 bases from V and 5 from J; bases not matched to a gene: 13. In germline, CDR1 is MDHEN, CDR2 SYDVKM. This CDR3 has 16 amino acids. In DNA form, the CDR3 reads TGTGCCAGCATCAAGTCAGGGAAGGGAGGGACCGGGGAGCTGTTTTTT. Protein sequence: CASIKSGKGGTGELFF.

The chain combines TRBV9 with TRBJ1-2, with 7 bases fitting TRBD1. Germline V gives CDR1 SGDLS, CDR2 YYNGEE. CDR3 length equals 16 residues. V lost 4 bases, J lost 4 bases, and 13 bases stayed unmatched. DNA of the CDR3: TGTGCCAGCAGCCCCCGTGCCACAGGGGTTGGCTATGGCTACACCTTC. It codes for CASSPRATGVGYGYTF.

This chain connects TRBV7-9 to TRBJ1-6; possibly TRBD1 for D (5 bases). Between the trimmed V and J ends, which lost 2 bases and 7 bases, there was a span of 9 bases. Germline V gene data show CDR1 as SEHNR and CDR2 as FQNEAQ (reference sequence). This CDR3 contains 14 residues. In nucleotides, the CDR3 is TGTGCCAGCAGCTTACACGACAGAAATTCACCCCTCCACTTT. Translated: CASSLHDRNSPLHF.